The T cell receptor (beta chain) under discussion was sequenced for a study of cytomegalovirus exposure and HLA in healthy donors. The CDR3 is 17 amino acids. Germline loops: CDR1 LNHNV, CDR2 YYDKDF (reference sequence). Losses at the gene ends were 1 base for V and 2 bases for J; bases not matched to a gene: 10. In the PCR, 60 Vbeta and 13 Jbeta primers were used. Method: immunoSEQ multiplex PCR; TCRdb's copy keeps in-frame clones and lacks some. The repertoire holds about 180,000 clones, with just under 80% as singletons. Sequences were obtained from PBMCs. The chain employs TRBV15 and TRBJ2-7; 8 bases are shared with TRBD2. This receptor was identified in a woman aged 25 to 39 in good health and CMV-seronegative. CDR3 bases: TGTGCCACCAGCAGAGGCCTAGCGGGCCATGACGCCTACGAGCAGTACTTC. Its translation is CATSRGLAGHDAYEQYF.